What follows are 28 T cell receptor beta chains derived from one specimen sequenced in a study of T cells in Graves' hyperthyroidism and ophthalmopathy. The CDR3 regions of TCR beta were amplified from RNA transcripts. TCR CDR3 underwent first-round RT-PCR with the HTBI primer set. TCRdb re-derived calls from the multiplex PCR reads in MiXCR, one entry per CDR3 protein. The sample shows around 250,000 distinct CDR3 sequences, more than 12% of them seen only once. Source material: blood. The receptors were gathered from a woman in her thirties or forties with Graves' hyperthyroidism that later progressed to Graves' ophthalmopathy.

The chain has TRBV4-2 and TRBJ2-1, with D unresolved. Trimming left V 3 bases short and J 2 bases short, with 17 bases between. The germline V gene has CDR1 LGHNA and CDR2 YNFKEQ. The CDR3 runs to 17 residues. DNA for the CDR3: TGTGCCAGCAGCCAGCTATTAGCCGAGCACACCTACAATGAGCAGTTCTTC. Translating gives CASSQLLAEHTYNEQFF.

This clonotype was seen repeatedly, ten times or more. The chain uses TRBV18 and TRBJ2-6; D uncertain. The CDR3 is made up of 19 amino acids. The germline V gene has CDR1 KGHSH and CDR2 LQKENI. Trimming cost V 2 bases and J 2 bases, with 19 bases left between them. The CDR3 is CASSPVALSPVPGANVLTF. DNA of the CDR3: TGTGCCAGCTCACCAGTCGCCTTATCCCCCGTACCTGGGGCCAACGTCCTGACTTTC.

The V call is TRBV27, the J call TRBJ2-7; D unresolved. V lost 3 bases and J lost 5, with 11 bases in between. The CDR3 covers 13 residues. The germline V gene has CDR1 MNHEY and CDR2 SMNVEV (reference sequence). CDR3 in amino acids: CASSFLQGHEQYF. CDR3 DNA: TGTGCCAGCAGTTTCCTCCAAGGGCACGAGCAGTACTTC.

This clonotype has at least ten counts. The chain joins TRBV27 to TRBJ2-1; 13 positions agree with TRBD2. J gave up 3 bases and V 6 bases, and 2 bases lay outside the gene matches. Germline V lookup: CDR1 MNHEY, CDR2 SMNVEV (reference sequence). CDR3 length equals 15 residues. The CDR3 DNA follows: TGTGCCAGCAGCCGACTAGCGGGAGGCTACAATGAGCAGTTCTTC. It specifies CASSRLAGGYNEQFF.

This clonotype was counted ten times or more. This chain joins TRBV6-1 and TRBJ1-5; TRBD1 agrees at 8 bases. Germline V gene sequence: CDR1 MNHNS, CDR2 SASEGT. The CDR3 contains 15 residues. V shed 6 bases and J 5 bases; nucleotides not matched to a gene: 9. The CDR3 DNA reads TGTGCCAGCAGCCAAACTCAGGGGGCTTATCAGCCCCAGCATTTT. Amino acids: CASSQTQGAYQPQHF.

This clonotype was counted at least ten times. A much more abundant neighbour one base away suggests this may be a read error. This rearrangement joins TRBV11-2 to TRBJ2-3; no reliable D call. Germline-derived CDR1 and CDR2 are SGHAT and FQNNGV. This CDR3 has 14 residues. V shed 7 bases and J shed 6 bases, with 17 bases lying between them. This chain's CDR3 is CASTQNRWRDTQYF. DNA for the CDR3: TGTGCCAGCACCCAAAATCGTTGGCGTGATACGCAGTATTTT.

Many counts were recorded for this clonotype. The chain links TRBV20-1 to TRBJ1-4, with D tentatively TRBD1 (5 bases). The germline V and J ends were trimmed by 7 bases and 5 bases, with 14 bases remaining between them. This CDR3 has 13 residues. CDR1 and CDR2 (germline): DFQATT, SNEGSKA (reference sequence). CDR3 sequence: CSGGGPNNEKLFF. In DNA form, the CDR3 reads TGCAGTGGGGGCGGGCCGAACAATGAAAAACTGTTTTTT.

This clonotype was counted ten times or more. The chain employs TRBV6-1 and TRBJ1-1; D not certain. V lost 6 bases and J 0 bases, leaving 14 bases between the germline ends. This CDR3 is 15 amino acids long. Germline V gene sequence: CDR1 MNHNS, CDR2 SASEGT. CDR3 nucleotides: TGTGCCAGCAGGTTTGGACCACACATGAACACTGAAGCTTTCTTT. This sequence encodes CASRFGPHMNTEAFF.

This clonotype has at least ten counts. This chain uses TRBV11-2 with TRBJ2-1, with TRBD2 as a possible D gene (6 bases). Trimming left V 7 bases short and J 10 bases short, with 17 bases between. The germline V gene has CDR1 SGHAT and CDR2 FQNNGV. This CDR3 has 13 residues. In DNA, the CDR3 is TGTGCCAGCATGCTTAGCGGAGCTGGGGAGCAGTTCTTC. This translates into CASMLSGAGEQFF. The whole variable domain, remainder taken from reference TRBV11-2 and TRBJ2-1, is EAGVAQSPRYKIIEKRQSVAFWCNPISGHATLYWYQQILGQGPKLLIQFQNNGVVDDSQLPKDRFSAERLKGVDSTLKIQPAKLEDSAVYLCASMLSGAGEQFFGPGTRLTVL.

At least ten counts were recorded for this clonotype. The chain recombines TRBV7-9 with TRBJ2-7, with 7 bases that match TRBD2. The ends lost 5 bases at V and 3 bases at J; junction bases unmatched: 7. The V gene's germline CDR1 is SEHNR and CDR2 FQNEAQ (reference sequence). The CDR3 spans 14 residues. CDR3 sequence: CASSRGGGFYEQYF. In DNA, the CDR3 is TGTGCCAGCAGCCGGGGCGGGGGATTCTACGAGCAGTACTTC.

This clonotype occurred many times. The chain recombines TRBV11-1 with TRBJ2-1; D unresolved. CDR1 is SGHAT, CDR2 FQDESV, per germline (reference sequence). The CDR3 extends over 12 amino acids. Trimming pared 1 base from V and 8 bases from J, leaving 6 bases between. The CDR3 loop reads CASSLVQHEQFF. CDR3 nucleotides: TGTGCCAGCAGCTTAGTTCAACATGAGCAGTTCTTC.

This clonotype was detected many times. V and J are TRBV18 and TRBJ1-1, with 8 bases identical to TRBD1. Looked up from germline, CDR1 is KGHSH and CDR2 is LQKENI. The CDR3 totals 15 residues. The trim removed 0 bases at V and 2 bases at J, leaving 2 bases unmatched. Written as DNA, the CDR3 is TGTGCCAGCTCACCACCGACAGGGGTTAACACTGAAGCTTTCTTT. Its protein product is CASSPPTGVNTEAFF.

This clonotype was recorded many times. The rearrangement links TRBV11-2 to TRBJ2-7; D gene uncertain. The CDR3 sequence is 13 residues long. With 8 bases removed from V and 4 bases from J, the gap between germline ends came to 15 bases. Germline-derived CDR1 and CDR2 are SGHAT and FQNNGV. The CDR3 DNA sequence: TGTGCCAGCGCGTTAGGAACAGTTTACGAGCAGTACTTC. Protein product: CASALGTVYEQYF.

The chain couples TRBV28 to TRBJ1-2, with 9 positions matching TRBD1. Germline V gene lookup returns CDR1 MDHEN and CDR2 SYDVKM. The CDR3 spans 15 residues. J gave up 8 bases and V 9 bases, and 16 bases lay outside the gene matches. The CDR3 region is CASESERTGANGYTF. CDR3 sequence (DNA): TGTGCCAGTGAGTCGGAGAGGACAGGGGCTAACGGCTACACCTTC.

This clonotype was counted a few times. V is TRBV6-1 and J is TRBJ2-3; 8 nucleotides match TRBD2. With V trimmed by 6 bases and J by 3 bases, 11 bases remained unmatched. The CDR3 spans 16 residues. The germline V gene has CDR1 MNHNS and CDR2 SASEGT. CDR3 region: CASRPRSGSGTDTQYF. The CDR3 bases are TGTGCCAGCAGGCCCCGGAGCGGGAGCGGAACAGATACGCAGTATTTT.

There are many counts of this clonotype. The chain carries TRBV2 and TRBJ2-7, with D possibly TRBD1 on 5 matching bases. The V end lost 6 bases, the J end lost 3 bases, and 6 bases lay between the germline ends. The CDR3 loop spans 11 amino acids. Germline CDR1 and CDR2: SNHLY and FYNNEI. CDR3 amino acids: CASRDNYEQYF. In nucleotides, the CDR3 is TGTGCCAGCAGGGACAACTACGAGCAGTACTTC. Full variable domain (rest looked up from reference TRBV2 and TRBJ2-7): EPEVTQTPSHQVTQMGQEVILRCVPISNHLYFYWYRQILGQKVEFLVSFYNNEISEKSEIFDDQFSVERPDGSNFTLKIRSTKLEDSAMYFCASRDNYEQYFGPGTRLTVT.

This clonotype was seen many times. This sequence joins TRBV9 and TRBJ2-1, with 9 positions matching TRBD1. The germline V gene has CDR1 SGDLS and CDR2 YYNGEE. The junction had 6 bases not matched to a gene; V was cut back by 4 bases and J by 4 bases. CDR3 size: 15 residues. The CDR3 region has the DNA TGTGCCAGCAGCACGCGAGGGACAGGGTACAATGAGCAGTTCTTC. Translating it yields CASSTRGTGYNEQFF.

This clonotype was seen at least ten times. This chain uses TRBV27 with TRBJ2-2; D is unclear. V lost 5 bases, J lost 4 bases, and 8 bases lay in between. Germline CDR1 and CDR2: MNHEY and SMNVEV (reference sequence). The CDR3 runs 13 residues. Here the CDR3 DNA reads TGTGCCAGCAGTCTAAGATTCACCGGGGAGCTGTTTTTT. As protein: CASSLRFTGELFF.

A few counts support this clonotype. The chain has TRBV6-1 and TRBJ2-3, with 9 bases aligning to TRBD2. The CDR3 loop spans 18 amino acids. V trimming: 3 bases; J trimming: 6 bases; junction bases outside the gene matches: 16. Germline CDR1 MNHNS, CDR2 SASEGT. The CDR3 sequence: CASSDSRLAGGPDDTQYF. The CDR3 bases are TGTGCCAGCAGTGACAGTCGCCTTGCGGGAGGGCCAGACGATACGCAGTATTTT.

This clonotype was seen at least ten times. The chain recombines TRBV30 with TRBJ1-6; D unclear. Deletions cut 0 bases from V and 9 bases from J, with 12 bases between. The length of the CDR3 is 14 residues. CDR1 GTSNPN and CDR2 SVGIG come from the germline V gene (reference sequence). CDR3 DNA sequence: TGTGCCTGGAGTGTTGGAGGGTCGAGTTCACCCCTCCACTTT. Its protein is CAWSVGGSSSPLHF.

The chain uses TRBV20-1 and TRBJ1-4; D is unresolved. Trimming pared 6 bases from V and 3 bases from J, leaving 11 bases between. Germline V gene data show CDR1 as DFQATT and CDR2 as SNEGSKA (reference sequence). This CDR3 has 13 amino acids. As DNA, the CDR3 is TGCAGTGCCACTACCCACTCTAATGAAAAACTGTTTTTT. Protein: CSATTHSNEKLFF.

V and J are TRBV5-1 and TRBJ2-1; D is perhaps TRBD2 (5 bases). Trimming shortened V by 3 bases and J by 0 bases, and 19 bases separated the two germline ends. CDR3 length: 18 amino acids. Germline assignment: CDR1 SGHRS and CDR2 YFSETQ. The CDR3 DNA reads TGCGCCAGCAGCTCGAACCCTTGGACGGGAAGCTCCTACAATGAGCAGTTCTTC. It encodes CASSSNPWTGSSYNEQFF. Full variable domain (missing parts from reference TRBV5-1 and TRBJ2-1): KAGVTQTPRYLIKTRGQQVTLSCSPISGHRSVSWYQQTPGQGLQFLFEYFSETQRNKGNFPGRFSGRQFSNSRSEMNVSTLELGDSALYLCASSSNPWTGSSYNEQFFGPGTRLTVL.

This clonotype was counted at least ten times. This chain joins TRBV2 and TRBJ2-3; the match to TRBD2 covers 12 bases. Germline V CDR1 and CDR2: SNHLY, FYNNEI. V dropped 4 bases and J dropped 1; count of bases not matched to a gene: 0. The CDR3 length is 15 residues. DNA for the CDR3: TGTGCCAGCAGTGGACTAGCGGGAGGCACAGATACGCAGTATTTT. Translated: CASSGLAGGTDTQYF.

This clonotype was seen repeatedly, ten times or more. The gene calls are TRBV3-1 and TRBJ2-7; D possibly corresponds to TRBD1 (6 bases). CDR3 length: 14 amino acids. The V end lost 4 bases, the J end lost 3 bases, and 13 bases lay between the germline ends. Germline CDR1 is LGHDT and CDR2 is YNNKEL (reference sequence). Here the CDR3 reads CASSPPDSLYEQYF. The CDR3 bases are TGTGCCAGCAGCCCCCCGGACAGCCTCTACGAGCAGTACTTC.

At least ten counts were recorded for this clonotype. The V and J genes are TRBV3-1 and TRBJ2-7; D gene uncertain. This CDR3 is 14 amino acids long. V was clipped by 2 bases and J by 3 bases, with 11 bases between them. Germline V gives CDR1 LGHDT, CDR2 YNNKEL (reference sequence). DNA of the CDR3: TGTGCCAGCAGCCAAAGATGGCTAGTCTACGAGCAGTACTTC. Protein: CASSQRWLVYEQYF.

This clonotype came up a few times. V usage is TRBV3-1 and J usage is TRBJ2-1; D might be TRBD2 (6 bases). The V end was cut by 0 bases, the J end by 5 bases, with 17 bases between. CDR1 is LGHDT and CDR2 is YNNKEL in the germline V gene (reference sequence). The CDR3 consists of 17 residues. CDR3 sequence: CASSQDGKGLLHNEQFF. The CDR3 DNA sequence: TGTGCCAGCAGCCAAGACGGTAAGGGACTTCTACACAATGAGCAGTTCTTC.

This clonotype was picked up many times. The genes are TRBV28 and TRBJ2-3, with D unclear. Germline CDR1 and CDR2: MDHEN and SYDVKM. The CDR3 sequence is 11 residues long. V lost 6 bases to trimming and J lost 9 bases, with 10 bases between them. The CDR3 here is CASSPFFTQYF. CDR3 sequence (DNA): TGTGCCAGCAGCCCCTTTTTCACGCAGTATTTT.

This clonotype was seen at least ten times. The chain carries TRBV7-3 and TRBJ2-2; 7 bases match TRBD2. The J segment lost 1 base and the V segment lost 0 bases, leaving 2 bases of the junction unmatched. Per germline, CDR1 SGHTA and CDR2 FQGTGA. CDR3 length equals 16 residues. CDR3 DNA: TGTGCCAGCAGCTTAACTCCTAGCGGGAACACCGGGGAGCTGTTTTTT. It specifies CASSLTPSGNTGELFF.